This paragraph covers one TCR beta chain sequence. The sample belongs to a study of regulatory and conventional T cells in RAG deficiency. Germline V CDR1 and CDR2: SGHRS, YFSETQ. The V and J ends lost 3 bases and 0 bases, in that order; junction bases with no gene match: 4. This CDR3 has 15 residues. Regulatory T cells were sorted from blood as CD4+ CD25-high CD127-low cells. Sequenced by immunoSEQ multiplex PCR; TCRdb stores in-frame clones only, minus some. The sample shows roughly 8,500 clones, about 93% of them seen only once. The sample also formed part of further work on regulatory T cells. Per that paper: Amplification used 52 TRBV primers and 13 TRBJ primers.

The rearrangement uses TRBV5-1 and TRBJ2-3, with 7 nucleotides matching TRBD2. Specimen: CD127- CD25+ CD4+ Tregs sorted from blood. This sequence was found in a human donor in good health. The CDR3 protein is CASSWGGYSTDTQYF. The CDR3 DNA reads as TGCGCCAGCAGCTGGGGGGGATATAGCACAGATACGCAGTATTTT.